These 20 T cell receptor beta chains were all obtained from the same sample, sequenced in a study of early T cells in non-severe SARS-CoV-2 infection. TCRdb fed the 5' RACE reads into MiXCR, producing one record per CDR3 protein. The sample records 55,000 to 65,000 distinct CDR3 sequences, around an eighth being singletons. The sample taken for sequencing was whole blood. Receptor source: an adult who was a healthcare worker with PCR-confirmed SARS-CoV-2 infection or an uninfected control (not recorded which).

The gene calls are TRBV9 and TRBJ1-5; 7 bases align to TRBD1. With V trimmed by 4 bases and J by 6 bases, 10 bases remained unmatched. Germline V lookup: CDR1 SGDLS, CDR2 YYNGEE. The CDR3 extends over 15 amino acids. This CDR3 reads CASSSGGGTAQPQHF. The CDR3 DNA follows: TGTGCCAGCAGCTCAGGGGGGGGCACGGCTCAGCCCCAGCATTTT. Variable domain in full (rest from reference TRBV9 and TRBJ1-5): DSGVTQTPKHLITATGQRVTLRCSPRSGDLSVYWYQQSLDQGLQFLIQYYNGEERAKGNILERFSAQQFPDLHSELNLSSLELGDSALYFCASSSGGGTAQPQHFGDGTRLSIL.

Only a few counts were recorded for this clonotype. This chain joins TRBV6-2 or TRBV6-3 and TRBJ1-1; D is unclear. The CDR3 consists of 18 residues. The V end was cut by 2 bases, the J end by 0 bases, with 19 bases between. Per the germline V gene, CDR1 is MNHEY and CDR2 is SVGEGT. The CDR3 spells CASSYDLRKEVMNTEAFF. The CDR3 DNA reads TGTGCCAGCAGTTACGATCTCCGCAAGGAGGTCATGAACACTGAAGCTTTCTTT.

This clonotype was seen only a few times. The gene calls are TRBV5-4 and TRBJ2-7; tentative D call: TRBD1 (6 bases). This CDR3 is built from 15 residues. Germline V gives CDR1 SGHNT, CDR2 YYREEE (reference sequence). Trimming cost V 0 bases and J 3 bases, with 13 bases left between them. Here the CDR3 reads CASSLDLGQNYEQYF. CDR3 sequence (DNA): TGTGCCAGCAGCTTGGATCTCGGACAGAACTACGAGCAGTACTTC.

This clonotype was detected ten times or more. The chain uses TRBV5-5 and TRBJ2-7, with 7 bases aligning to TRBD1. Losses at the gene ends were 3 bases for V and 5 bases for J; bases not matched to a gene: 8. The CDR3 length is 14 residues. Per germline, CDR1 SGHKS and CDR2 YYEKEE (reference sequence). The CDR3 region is CASSSGTVTHEQYF. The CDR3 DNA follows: TGTGCCAGCAGCTCTGGGACAGTAACCCACGAGCAGTACTTC. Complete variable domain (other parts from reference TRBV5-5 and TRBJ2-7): DAGVTQSPTHLIKTRGQQVTLRCSPISGHKSVSWYQQVLGQGPQFIFQYYEKEERGRGNFPDRFSARQFPNYSSELNVNALLLGDSALYLCASSSGTVTHEQYFGPGTRLTVT.

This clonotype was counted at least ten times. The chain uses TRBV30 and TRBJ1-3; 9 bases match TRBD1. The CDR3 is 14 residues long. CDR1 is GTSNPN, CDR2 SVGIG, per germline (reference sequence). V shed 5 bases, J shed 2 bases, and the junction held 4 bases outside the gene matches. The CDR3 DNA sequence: TGTGCCTGGGGGACAGGGAGTCCTGGAAACACCATATATTTT. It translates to CAWGTGSPGNTIYF. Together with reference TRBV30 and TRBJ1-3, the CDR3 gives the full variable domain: SQTIHQWPATLVQPVGSPLSLECTVEGTSNPNLYWYRQAAGRGLQLLFYSVGIGQISSEVPQNLSASRPQDRQFILSSKKLLLSDSGFYLCAWGTGSPGNTIYFGEGSWLTVV.

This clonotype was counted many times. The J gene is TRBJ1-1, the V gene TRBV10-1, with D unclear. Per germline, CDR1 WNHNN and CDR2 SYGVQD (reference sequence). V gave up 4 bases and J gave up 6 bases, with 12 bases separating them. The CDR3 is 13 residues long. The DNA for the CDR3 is TGCGCCAGCAGTGGTGGCGGCACAGCTGAAGCTTTCTTT. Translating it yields CASSGGGTAEAFF.

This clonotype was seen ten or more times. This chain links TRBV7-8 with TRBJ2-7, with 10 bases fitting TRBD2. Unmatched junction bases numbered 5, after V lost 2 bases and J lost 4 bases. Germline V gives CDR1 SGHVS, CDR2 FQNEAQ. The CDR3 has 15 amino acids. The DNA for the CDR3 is TGTGCCAGCAGCTTATGGAGCGGGGGGGCATACGAGCAGTACTTC. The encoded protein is CASSLWSGGAYEQYF.

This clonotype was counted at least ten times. CDR3 region: CASSQSPGDSNQPQHF. In nucleotides, the CDR3 is TGCGCCAGCAGTCAATCGCCAGGTGATAGCAATCAGCCCCAGCATTTT. This chain uses TRBV23-1 with TRBJ1-5, with D uncertain. TRBV23-1 falls under the ORF class, with uncertain function. CDR3 length: 16 amino acids. Trimming cost V 0 bases and J 0 bases, with 9 bases left between them.

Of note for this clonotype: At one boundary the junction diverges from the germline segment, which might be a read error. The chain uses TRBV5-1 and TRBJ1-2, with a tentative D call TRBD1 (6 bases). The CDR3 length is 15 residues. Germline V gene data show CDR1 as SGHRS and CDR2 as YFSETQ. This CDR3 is CTSSLMGANDYGYTF. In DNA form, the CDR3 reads TGCACCAGCAGTTTAATGGGGGCCAACGACTATGGCTACACCTTC.

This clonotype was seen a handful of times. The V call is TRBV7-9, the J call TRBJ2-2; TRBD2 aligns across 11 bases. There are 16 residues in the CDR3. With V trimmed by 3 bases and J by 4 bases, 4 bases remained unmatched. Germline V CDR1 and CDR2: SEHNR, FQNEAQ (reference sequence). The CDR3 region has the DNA TGTGCCAGCAGCTTCGGACTAGCGGGCCTCACCGGGGAGCTGTTTTTT. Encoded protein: CASSFGLAGLTGELFF.

CDR3 sequence reads: CASSPARVKTYNEQFF. CDR3 nucleotide sequence: TGTGCCAGCAGCCCTGCCAGGGTCAAGACCTACAATGAGCAGTTCTTC. The chain couples TRBV7-2 to TRBJ2-1; the D gene is possibly TRBD1 (5 bases). With 5 bases removed from V and 2 bases from J, the gap between germline ends came to 16 bases. The CDR3 sequence is 16 residues long. Germline lookup yields CDR1 SGHTA and CDR2 FQGNSA.

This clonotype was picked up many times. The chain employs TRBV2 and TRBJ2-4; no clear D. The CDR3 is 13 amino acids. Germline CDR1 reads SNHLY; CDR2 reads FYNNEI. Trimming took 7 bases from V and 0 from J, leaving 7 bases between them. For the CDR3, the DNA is TGTGCCAGCATCTCGCTAGCCAAAAACATTCAGTACTTC. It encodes CASISLAKNIQYF.

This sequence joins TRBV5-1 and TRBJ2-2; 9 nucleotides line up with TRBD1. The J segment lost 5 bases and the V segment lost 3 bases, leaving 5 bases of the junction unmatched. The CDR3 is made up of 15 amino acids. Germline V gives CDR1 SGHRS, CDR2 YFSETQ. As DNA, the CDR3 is TGCGCCAGCAGCTCGGGACAGGGTCGTACCGGGGAGCTGTTTTTT. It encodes CASSSGQGRTGELFF.

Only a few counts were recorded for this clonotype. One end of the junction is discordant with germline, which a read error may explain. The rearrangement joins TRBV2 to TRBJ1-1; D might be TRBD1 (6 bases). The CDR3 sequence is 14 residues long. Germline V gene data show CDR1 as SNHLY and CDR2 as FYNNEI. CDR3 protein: CASREDGTRRGAFF. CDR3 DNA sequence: TGTGCCAGCAGGGAAGACGGGACAAGGAGGGGAGCTTTCTTT.

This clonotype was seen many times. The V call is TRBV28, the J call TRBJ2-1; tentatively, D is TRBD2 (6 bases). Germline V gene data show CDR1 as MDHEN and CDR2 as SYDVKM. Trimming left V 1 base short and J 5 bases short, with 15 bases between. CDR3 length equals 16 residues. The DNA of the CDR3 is TGTGCCAGCAGTTTATTGCCCACTAGCCACCACAATGAGCAGTTCTTC. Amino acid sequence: CASSLLPTSHHNEQFF.

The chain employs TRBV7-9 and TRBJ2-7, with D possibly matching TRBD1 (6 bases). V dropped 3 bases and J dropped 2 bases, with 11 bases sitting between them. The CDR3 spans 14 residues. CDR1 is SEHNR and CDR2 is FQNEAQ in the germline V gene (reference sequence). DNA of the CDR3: TGTGCCAGCAGCTTCGGGACAAAGACCTACGAGCAGTACTTC. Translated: CASSFGTKTYEQYF.

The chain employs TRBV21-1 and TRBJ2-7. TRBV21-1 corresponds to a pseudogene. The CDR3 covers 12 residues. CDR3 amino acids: CATSKSSYEQYF. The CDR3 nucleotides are TGTGCCACCTCAAAGAGCTCCTACGAGCAGTACTTC.

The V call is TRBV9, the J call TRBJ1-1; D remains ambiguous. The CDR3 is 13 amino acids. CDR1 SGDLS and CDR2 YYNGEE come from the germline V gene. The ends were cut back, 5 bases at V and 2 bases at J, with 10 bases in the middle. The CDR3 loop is CASSLAPNTEAFF. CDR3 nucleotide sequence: TGTGCCAGCAGTTTGGCGCCAAACACTGAAGCTTTCTTT.

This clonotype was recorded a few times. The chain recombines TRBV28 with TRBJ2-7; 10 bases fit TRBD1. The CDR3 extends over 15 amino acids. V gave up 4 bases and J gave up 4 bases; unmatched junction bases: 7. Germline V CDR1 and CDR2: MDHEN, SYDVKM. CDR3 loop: CASSSTGGRSYEQYF. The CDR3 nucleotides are TGTGCCAGCAGTTCGACAGGGGGCCGGTCGTACGAGCAGTACTTC.

The CDR3 protein is CASSRTGGASSGANVLTF. CDR3 DNA sequence: TGTGCCAGCAGCCGAACAGGGGGCGCGAGCTCTGGGGCCAACGTCCTGACTTTC. The genes are TRBV12-3 or TRBV12-4 and TRBJ2-6; TRBD1 agrees at 9 bases. The CDR3 loop spans 18 amino acids. V lost 6 bases to trimming and J lost 0 bases; unmatched junction nucleotides: 9.